This TCR beta chain was captured by sequencing in a study of shared T cell receptors in the human thymus. Germline V gene sequence: CDR1 SGHNT, CDR2 YENEEA. The CDR3 is 15 amino acids. V lost 1 base to trimming and J lost 3 bases, with 13 bases between them. The data were produced by immunoSEQ multiplex PCR, yet TCRdb's version contains in-frame clones alone and is incomplete. The sample contains hundreds of thousands of clones, 88% of which appear only once. These data also featured in a second study, about human thymus T cells. That work contributes: Resected material from corrective heart surgery provided the thymus tissue analysed.

This clonotype originated in a boy less than two years old with a congenital heart defect. The chain combines TRBV11-3 with TRBJ2-7, with a tentative D call TRBD2 (5 bases). Sequences were obtained from thymocytes. CDR3 nucleotide sequence: TGTGCCAGCAGCTTAGTAAGAGCGGAGCACTACGAGCAGTACTTC. Its translation is CASSLVRAEHYEQYF.